This T cell receptor (beta chain) appears in the sequencing data of a study of blood T cell repertoires in COVID-19. Some clones are missing from TCRdb's copy, which holds only in-frame ones; the method was immunoSEQ multiplex PCR. Of about 26,000 clones in the sample, around 93% are singletons; the top ten hold around 2.1%. Germline assignment: CDR1 SNHLY and CDR2 FYNNEI. This CDR3 contains 14 residues. Trimming left V 5 bases short and J 3 bases short, with 13 bases between. Sequencing used peripheral blood. This rearrangement joins TRBV2 to TRBJ2-5; weak D call: TRBD2 (7 bases). The clonotype was recovered from a human donor in a cohort sampled during active COVID-19. CDR3 in amino acids: CASSRTAGKETQYF. CDR3 nucleotides: TGTGCCAGCAGTCGGACAGCGGGGAAAGAGACCCAGTACTTC.